This T cell receptor (beta chain) emerged from a study of T cell changes during pregnancy in multiple sclerosis. CDR1 and CDR2 from the germline V gene are KGHSH and LQKENI. CDR3 length: 13 residues. The V gene lost 3 bases and the J gene lost 4 bases, with 7 bases spanning the gap. Here immunoSEQ multiplex PCR was the method, and the copy in TCRdb shows in-frame clones only, minus some. The table records some 100,000 clones, 91% of them present only once. The sample in question was peripheral blood, obtained in the second trimester of pregnancy. This chain connects TRBV18 to TRBJ1-5; D is unclear. This receptor was obtained from a female donor with multiple sclerosis, enrolled in a pregnancy study. The CDR3 nucleotides read TGTGCCAGCTCACCGACACAGAATCAGCCCCAGCATTTT. Translation: CASSPTQNQPQHF.